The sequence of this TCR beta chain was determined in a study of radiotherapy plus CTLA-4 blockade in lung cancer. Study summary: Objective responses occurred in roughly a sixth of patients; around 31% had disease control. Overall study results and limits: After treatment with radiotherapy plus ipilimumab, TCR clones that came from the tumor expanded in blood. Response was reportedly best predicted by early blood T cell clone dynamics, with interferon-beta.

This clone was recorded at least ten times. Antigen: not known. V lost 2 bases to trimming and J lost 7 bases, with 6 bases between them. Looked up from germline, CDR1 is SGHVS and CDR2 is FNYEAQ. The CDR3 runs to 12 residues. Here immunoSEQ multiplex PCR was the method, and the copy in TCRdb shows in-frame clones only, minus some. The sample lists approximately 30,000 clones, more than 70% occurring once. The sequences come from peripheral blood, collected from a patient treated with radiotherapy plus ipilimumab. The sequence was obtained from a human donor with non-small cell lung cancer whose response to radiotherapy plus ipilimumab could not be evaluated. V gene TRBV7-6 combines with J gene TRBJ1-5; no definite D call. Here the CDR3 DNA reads TGTGCCAGCAGCTTATGGAGGCAGCCCCAGCATTTT. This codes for CASSLWRQPQHF.